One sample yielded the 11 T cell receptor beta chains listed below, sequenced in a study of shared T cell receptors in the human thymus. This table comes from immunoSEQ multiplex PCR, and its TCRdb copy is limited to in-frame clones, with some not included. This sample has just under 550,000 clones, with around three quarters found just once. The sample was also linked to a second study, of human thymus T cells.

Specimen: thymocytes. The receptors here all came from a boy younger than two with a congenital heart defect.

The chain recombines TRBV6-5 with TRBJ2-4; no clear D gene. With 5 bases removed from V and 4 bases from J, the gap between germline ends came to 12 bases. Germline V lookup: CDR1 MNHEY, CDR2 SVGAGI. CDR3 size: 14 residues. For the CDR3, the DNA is TGTGCCAGCAGTAATCTTATATCGAAAAACATTCAGTACTTC. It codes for CASSNLISKNIQYF.

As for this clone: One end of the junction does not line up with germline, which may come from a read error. This CDR3 is CASSKDLYPYNEQFF. CDR3 nucleotide sequence: TGCGCCAGCAGCAAAGACTTATATCCTTACAATGAGCAGTTCTTC. The chain joins TRBV4-3 to TRBJ2-1, with D uncertain. The CDR3 spans 15 residues. Germline V gene lookup returns CDR1 LGHNA and CDR2 YSLEER.

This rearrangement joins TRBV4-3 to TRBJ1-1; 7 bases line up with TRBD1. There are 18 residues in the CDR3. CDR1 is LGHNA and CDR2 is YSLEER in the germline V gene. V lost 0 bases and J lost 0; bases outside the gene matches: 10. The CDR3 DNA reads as TGCGCCAGCAGCCAAGAGAAAGGAGGGGGCAGATTGAACACTGAAGCTTTCTTT. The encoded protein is CASSQEKGGGRLNTEAFF.

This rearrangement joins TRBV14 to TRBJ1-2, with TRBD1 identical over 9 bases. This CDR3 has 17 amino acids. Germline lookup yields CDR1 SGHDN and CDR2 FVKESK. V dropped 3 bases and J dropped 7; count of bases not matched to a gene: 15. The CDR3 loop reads CASSQGGDRAIVGGYTF. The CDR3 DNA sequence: TGTGCCAGCAGCCAGGGAGGGGACAGGGCCATAGTTGGTGGCTACACCTTC. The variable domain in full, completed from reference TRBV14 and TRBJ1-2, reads EAGVTQFPSHSVIEKGQTVTLRCDPISGHDNLYWYRRVMGKEIKFLLHFVKESKQDESGMPNNRFLAERTGGTYSTLKVQPAELEDSGVYFCASSQGGDRAIVGGYTFGSGTRLTVV.

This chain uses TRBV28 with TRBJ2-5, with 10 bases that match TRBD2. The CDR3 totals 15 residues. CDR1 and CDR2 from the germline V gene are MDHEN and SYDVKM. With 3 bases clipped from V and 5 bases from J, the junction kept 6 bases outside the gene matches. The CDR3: CASSFLAGVWETQYF. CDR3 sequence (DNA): TGTGCCAGCAGTTTTCTAGCGGGGGTGTGGGAGACCCAGTACTTC.

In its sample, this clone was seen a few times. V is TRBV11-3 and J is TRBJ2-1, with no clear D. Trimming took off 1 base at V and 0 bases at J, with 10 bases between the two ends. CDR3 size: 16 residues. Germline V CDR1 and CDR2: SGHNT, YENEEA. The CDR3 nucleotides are TGTGCCAGCAGCTTAGGGGCCCAGAGCTCCTACAATGAGCAGTTCTTC. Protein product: CASSLGAQSSYNEQFF.

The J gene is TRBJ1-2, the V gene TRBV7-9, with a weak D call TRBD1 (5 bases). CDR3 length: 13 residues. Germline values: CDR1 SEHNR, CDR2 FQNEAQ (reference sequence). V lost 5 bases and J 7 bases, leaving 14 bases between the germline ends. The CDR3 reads CASSPRDFLGYTF. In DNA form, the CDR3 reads TGTGCCAGCAGCCCCCGGGACTTCCTTGGCTACACCTTC.

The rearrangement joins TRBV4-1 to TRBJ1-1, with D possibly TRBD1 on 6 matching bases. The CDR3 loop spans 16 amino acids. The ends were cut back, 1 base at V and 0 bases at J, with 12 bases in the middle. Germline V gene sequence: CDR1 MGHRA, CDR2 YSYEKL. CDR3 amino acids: CASSQGRGRMNTEAFF. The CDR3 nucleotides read TGCGCCAGCAGCCAAGGCAGGGGTCGCATGAACACTGAAGCTTTCTTT.

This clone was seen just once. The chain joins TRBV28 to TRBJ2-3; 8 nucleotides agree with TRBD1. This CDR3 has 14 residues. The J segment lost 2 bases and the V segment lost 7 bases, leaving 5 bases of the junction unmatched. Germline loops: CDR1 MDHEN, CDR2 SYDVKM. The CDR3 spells CASTLTGDTDTQYF. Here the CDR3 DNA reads TGTGCCAGCACCCTGACAGGGGACACAGATACGCAGTATTTT.

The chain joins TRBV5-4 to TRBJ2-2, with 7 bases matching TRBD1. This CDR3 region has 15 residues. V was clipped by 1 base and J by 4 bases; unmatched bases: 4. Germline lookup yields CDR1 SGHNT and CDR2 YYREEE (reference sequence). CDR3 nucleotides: TGTGCCAGCAGCTTGCGACAGGGTTCCACCGGGGAGCTGTTTTTT. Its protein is CASSLRQGSTGELFF. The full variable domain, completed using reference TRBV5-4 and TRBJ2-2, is ETGVTQSPTHLIKTRGQQVTLRCSSQSGHNTVSWYQQALGQGPQFIFQYYREEENGRGNFPPRFSGLQFPNYSSELNVNALELDDSALYLCASSLRQGSTGELFFGEGSRLTVL.

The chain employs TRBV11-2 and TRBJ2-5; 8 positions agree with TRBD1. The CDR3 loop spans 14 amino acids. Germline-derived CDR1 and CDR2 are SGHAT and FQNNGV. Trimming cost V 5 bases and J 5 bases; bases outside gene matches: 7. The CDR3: CASSPPGGSETQYF. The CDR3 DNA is TGTGCCAGCAGCCCACCAGGGGGCAGCGAGACCCAGTACTTC.